This T cell receptor (beta chain) was captured by sequencing in a study of low-dose radiotherapy and immunotherapy resistance in tumors. About the research overall: Each two-week cycle included intravenous cyclophosphamide 200 mg/m2, given one day before radiation and immunotherapy. On cycle 1 day 1, patients started four cycles of oral aspirin 300 mg daily.

Regarding time point: before trial treatment. All eligible patients presented with advanced solid tumors that contained no tumor-infiltrating lymphocytes. This clonotype counts as medium-sized. TRAV and TRBV primers primed cDNA for both TCRalpha and TCRbeta. TCR amplification ran 20 PCR cycles using constant-region and V-primer adapter primers. Each CDR3 protein is one row after TCRdb ran MiXCR on the reads. The table has about 39,000 distinct CDR3 sequences, 25% to 40% seen once. The material was PBMCs, obtained before treatment. The sequence was collected from a male donor with gallbladder cancer.

The CDR3 sequence is CASSLAGRSYNEQFF. The DNA of the CDR3 is TGCGCCAGCAGCTTGGCAGGGCGCTCCTACAATGAGCAGTTCTTC. V gene TRBV5-1 combines with J gene TRBJ2-1; D is possibly TRBD1 (5 bases). V was clipped by 0 bases and J by 0 bases, with 7 bases between them. CDR3 length: 15 residues. Germline loops: CDR1 SGHRS, CDR2 YFSETQ.